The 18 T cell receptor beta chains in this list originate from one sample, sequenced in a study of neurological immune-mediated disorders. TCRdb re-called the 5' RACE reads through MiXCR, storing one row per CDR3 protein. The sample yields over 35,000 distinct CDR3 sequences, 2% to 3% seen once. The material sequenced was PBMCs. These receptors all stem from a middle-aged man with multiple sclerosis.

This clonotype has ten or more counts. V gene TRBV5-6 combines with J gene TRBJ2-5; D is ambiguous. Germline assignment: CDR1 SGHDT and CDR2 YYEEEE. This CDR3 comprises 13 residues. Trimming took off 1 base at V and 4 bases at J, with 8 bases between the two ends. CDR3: CASSLSGVETQYF. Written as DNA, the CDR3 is TGTGCCAGCAGCTTGTCAGGAGTAGAGACCCAGTACTTC.

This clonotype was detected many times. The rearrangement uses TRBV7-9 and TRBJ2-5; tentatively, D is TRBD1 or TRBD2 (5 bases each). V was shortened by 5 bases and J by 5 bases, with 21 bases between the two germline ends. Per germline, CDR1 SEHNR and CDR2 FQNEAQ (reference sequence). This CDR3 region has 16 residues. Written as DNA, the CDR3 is TGTGCCAGCAGCCGGGCCAGGAGGACAAAAGGGGAGACCCAGTACTTC. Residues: CASSRARRTKGETQYF.

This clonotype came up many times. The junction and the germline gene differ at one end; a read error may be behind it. The CDR3 protein is CSARDGGGPGDTQYF. In nucleotides, the CDR3 is TGCAGTGCCAGAGATGGCGGGGGGCCAGGAGATACGCAGTATTTT. V gene TRBV20-1 combines with J gene TRBJ2-3, with 8 bases aligning to TRBD2. The CDR3 totals 15 residues. Germline V gene sequence: CDR1 DFQATT, CDR2 SNEGSKA (reference sequence).

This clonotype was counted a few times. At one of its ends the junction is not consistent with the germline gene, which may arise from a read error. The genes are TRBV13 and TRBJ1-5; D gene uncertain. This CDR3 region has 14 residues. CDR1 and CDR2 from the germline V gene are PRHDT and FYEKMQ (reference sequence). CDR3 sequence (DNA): TGTGCCAGCAGCTTAAAAGAGGGAAGAGGGCCCCAGAATTTT. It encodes CASSLKEGRGPQNF.

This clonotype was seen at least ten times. The CDR3 is CASSDSVAGVGTDTQYF. The CDR3 bases are TGTGCCAGCAGTGACTCGGTAGCGGGGGTTGGCACAGATACGCAGTATTTT. V gene TRBV6-4 combines with J gene TRBJ2-3; 9 bases line up with TRBD2. V lost 0 bases and J lost 1; bases outside the gene matches: 5. This CDR3 is built from 17 residues. The germline V gene encodes CDR1 MRHNA and CDR2 SNTAGT.

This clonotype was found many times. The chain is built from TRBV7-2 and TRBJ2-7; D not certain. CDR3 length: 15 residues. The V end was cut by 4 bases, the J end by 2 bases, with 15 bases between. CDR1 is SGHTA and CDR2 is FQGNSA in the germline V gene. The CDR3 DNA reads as TGTGCCAGCAGCTCATATGGGAAAGCTACCTACGAGCAGTACTTC. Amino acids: CASSSYGKATYEQYF.

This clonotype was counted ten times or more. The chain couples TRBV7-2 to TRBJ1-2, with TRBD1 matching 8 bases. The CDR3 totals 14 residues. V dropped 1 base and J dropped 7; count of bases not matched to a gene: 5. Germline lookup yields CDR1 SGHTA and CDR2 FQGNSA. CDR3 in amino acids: CASSLGRQGSGYTF. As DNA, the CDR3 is TGTGCCAGCAGCTTAGGTCGACAGGGGAGTGGCTACACCTTC.

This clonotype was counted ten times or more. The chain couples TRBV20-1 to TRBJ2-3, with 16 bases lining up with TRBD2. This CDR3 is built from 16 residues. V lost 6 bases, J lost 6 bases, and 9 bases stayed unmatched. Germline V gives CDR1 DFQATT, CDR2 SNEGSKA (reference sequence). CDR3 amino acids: CSAPGTSGGAYDTQYF. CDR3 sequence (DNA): TGCAGTGCCCCCGGGACTAGCGGGGGGGCCTACGATACGCAGTATTTT.

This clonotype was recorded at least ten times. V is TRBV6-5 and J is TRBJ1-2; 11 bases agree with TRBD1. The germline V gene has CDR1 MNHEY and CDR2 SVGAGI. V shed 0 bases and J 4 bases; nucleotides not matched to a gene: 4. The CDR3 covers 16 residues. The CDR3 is CASSYSTGTGGYGYTF. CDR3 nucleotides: TGTGCCAGCAGTTACTCGACCGGGACAGGGGGCTATGGCTACACCTTC.

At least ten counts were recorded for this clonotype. CDR3 amino acids: CASSLVGEGETQYF. The CDR3 bases are TGCGCCAGCAGCTTGGTGGGGGAAGGAGAGACCCAGTACTTC. The chain employs TRBV5-1 and TRBJ2-5; D is tentatively TRBD1 or TRBD2 (5 bases each). Looked up from germline, CDR1 is SGHRS and CDR2 is YFSETQ. This CDR3 is 14 amino acids long. Trimming took 0 bases from V and 4 from J, leaving 10 bases between them.

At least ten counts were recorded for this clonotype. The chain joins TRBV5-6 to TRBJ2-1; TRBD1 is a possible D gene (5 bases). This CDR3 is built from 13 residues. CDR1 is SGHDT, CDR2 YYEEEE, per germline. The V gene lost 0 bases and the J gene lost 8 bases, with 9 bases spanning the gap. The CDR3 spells CASSLGGRDEQFF. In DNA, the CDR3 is TGTGCCAGCAGCTTGGGGGGCCGGGATGAGCAGTTCTTC.

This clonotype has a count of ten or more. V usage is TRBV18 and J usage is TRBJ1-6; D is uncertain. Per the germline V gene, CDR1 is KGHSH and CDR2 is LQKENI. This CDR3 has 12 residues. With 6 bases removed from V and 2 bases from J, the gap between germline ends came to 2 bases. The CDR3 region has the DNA TGTGCCAGCTCTCCCTATAATTCACCCCTCCACTTT. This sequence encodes CASSPYNSPLHF.

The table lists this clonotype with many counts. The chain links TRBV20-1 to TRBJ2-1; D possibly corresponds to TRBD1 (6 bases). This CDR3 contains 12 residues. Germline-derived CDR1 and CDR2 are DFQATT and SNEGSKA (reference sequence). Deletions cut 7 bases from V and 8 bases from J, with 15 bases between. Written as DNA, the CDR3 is TGCAGTGGTTCTACAGGGACCCATGAGCAGTTCTTC. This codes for CSGSTGTHEQFF.

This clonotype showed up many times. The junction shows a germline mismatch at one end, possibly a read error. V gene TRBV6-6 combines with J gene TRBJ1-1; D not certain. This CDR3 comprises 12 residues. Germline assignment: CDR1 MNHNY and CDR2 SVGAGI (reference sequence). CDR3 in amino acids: CASSYPDTQDIF. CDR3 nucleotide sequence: TGTGCCAGCAGTTACCCTGACACTCAAGATATCTTT.

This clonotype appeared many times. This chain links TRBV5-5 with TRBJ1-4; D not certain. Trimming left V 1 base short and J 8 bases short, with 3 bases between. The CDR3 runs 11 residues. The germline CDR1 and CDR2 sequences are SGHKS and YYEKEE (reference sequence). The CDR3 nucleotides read TGTGCCAGCAGCTTGAACGAAAAACTGTTTTTT. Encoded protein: CASSLNEKLFF. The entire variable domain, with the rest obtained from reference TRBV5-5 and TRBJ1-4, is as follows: DAGVTQSPTHLIKTRGQQVTLRCSPISGHKSVSWYQQVLGQGPQFIFQYYEKEERGRGNFPDRFSARQFPNYSSELNVNALLLGDSALYLCASSLNEKLFFGSGTQLSVL.

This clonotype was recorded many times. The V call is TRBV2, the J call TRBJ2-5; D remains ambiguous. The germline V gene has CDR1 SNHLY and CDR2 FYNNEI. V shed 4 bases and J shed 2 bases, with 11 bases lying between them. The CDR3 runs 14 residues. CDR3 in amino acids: CASSGGTGQETQYF. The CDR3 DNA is TGTGCCAGCAGTGGGGGAACGGGTCAAGAGACCCAGTACTTC.

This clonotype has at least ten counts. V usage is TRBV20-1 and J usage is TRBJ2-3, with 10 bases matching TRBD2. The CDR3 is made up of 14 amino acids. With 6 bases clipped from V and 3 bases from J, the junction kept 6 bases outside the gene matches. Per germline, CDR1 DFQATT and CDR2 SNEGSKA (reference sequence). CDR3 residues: CSAGPGLATDTQYF. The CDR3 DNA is TGCAGTGCCGGACCGGGACTAGCGACAGATACGCAGTATTTT.

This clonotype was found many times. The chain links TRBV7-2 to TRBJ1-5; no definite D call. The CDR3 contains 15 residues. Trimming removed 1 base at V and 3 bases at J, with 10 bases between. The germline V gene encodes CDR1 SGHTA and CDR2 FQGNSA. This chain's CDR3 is CASSLGSRTNQPQHF. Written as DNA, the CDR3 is TGTGCCAGCAGCTTAGGTAGCAGGACCAATCAGCCCCAGCATTTT.